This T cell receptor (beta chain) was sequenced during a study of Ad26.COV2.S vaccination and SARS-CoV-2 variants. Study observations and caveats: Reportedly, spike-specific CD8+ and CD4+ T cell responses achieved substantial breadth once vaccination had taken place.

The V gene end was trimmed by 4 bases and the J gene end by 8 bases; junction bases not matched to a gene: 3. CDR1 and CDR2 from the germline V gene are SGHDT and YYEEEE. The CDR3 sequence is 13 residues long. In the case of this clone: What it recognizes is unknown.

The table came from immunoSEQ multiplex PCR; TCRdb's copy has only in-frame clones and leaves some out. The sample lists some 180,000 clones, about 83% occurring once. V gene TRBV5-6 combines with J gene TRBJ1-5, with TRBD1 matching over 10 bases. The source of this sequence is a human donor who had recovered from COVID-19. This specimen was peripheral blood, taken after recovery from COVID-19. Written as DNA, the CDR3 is TGTGCCAGCAGCCTTGGGACAGGGGAGCCCCAGCATTTT. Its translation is CASSLGTGEPQHF.